This T cell receptor beta chain was documented in a study of radiotherapy plus CTLA-4 blockade in lung cancer. The CDR3 length is 13 residues. Per germline, CDR1 SGHNT and CDR2 YYREEE (reference sequence). Trimming took 3 bases from V and 5 from J; bases not matched to a gene: 3. Method: immunoSEQ multiplex PCR; TCRdb's copy keeps in-frame clones and lacks some. The table shows more than 75,000 clones, with more than 70% occurring only once. The starting material was peripheral blood, obtained from a patient treated with radiotherapy plus ipilimumab. The receptor's source is a human donor with non-small cell lung cancer that progressed on radiotherapy plus ipilimumab. This sequence joins TRBV5-4 and TRBJ2-7, with TRBD1 identical over 9 bases. CDR3 in DNA: TGTGCCAGCAGCTGGGACAGGGTGAACGAGCAGTACTTC. This gives the protein CASSWDRVNEQYF. Full variable domain (rest looked up from reference TRBV5-4 and TRBJ2-7): ETGVTQSPTHLIKTRGQQVTLRCSSQSGHNTVSWYQQALGQGPQFIFQYYREEENGRGNFPPRFSGLQFPNYSSELNVNALELDDSALYLCASSWDRVNEQYFGPGTRLTVT.